Here is one T cell receptor beta chain with its context. This clone qualifies as medium-sized (0.01 to 0.1%). Its specific antigen is unknown. Base qualities are not at hand, and no much larger clone is one base apart. This sample was taken from a study of T cell changes during pregnancy in multiple sclerosis (dated by TCRdb to between 2019 and 2020). Study-level background: The study examined how the T cell repertoire changed over the course of pregnancy in women with multiple sclerosis.

Library preparation employed the immunoSEQ multiplex PCR assay. Drawn from immuneACCESS, this table holds only the in-frame rearrangements with V and J called that TCRdb kept. Clones are partly lost; checked studies trace under half to an unresolved V gene and leave the rest unexplained. The sample data list over 55,000 clones, and 89% of these were observed just once. The ten largest clones take up about 2.3% of the sample. The germline V and J ends show losses of 0 bases and 3 bases respectively, and no gene match explains 13 bases of the junction. The CDR3 numbers 18 residues from cysteine through phenylalanine. CDR3 DNA only is kept here, 54 bases in frame from base 1. The germline V gene supplies CDR1 MGHRA and CDR2 YSYEKL.

The receptor was derived from a female donor with multiple sclerosis, enrolled in a pregnancy study. The V gene is TRBV4-1 and the J gene is TRBJ2-7; 8 of the junction bases match TRBD1. Material: peripheral blood, obtained in the first trimester of pregnancy. The CDR3 sequence is CASSQDPGSGGFVYEQYF. Here is the DNA: TGCGCCAGCAGCCAAGACCCAGGGTCAGGGGGCTTCGTCTACGAGCAGTACTTC.